The clone carrying this T cell receptor (beta chain) was seen more than once but under ten times. Its antigen is still unknown. The data were taken from a study of T cells in Graves' hyperthyroidism and ophthalmopathy. Findings of the study overall: Most thyroid clonotypes that were expanded above 0.001 also turned up in blood.

This CDR3 contains 13 residues. Germline loops: CDR1 SQVTM, CDR2 ANQGSEA. V lost 7 bases, J lost 9 bases, and 6 bases stayed unmatched. Authors of the study amplified TCR beta CDR3 regions from RNA transcripts. HTBI primers were used for first-round RT-PCR of the TCR CDR3. MiXCR, applied by TCRdb to the multiplex PCR reads, yields one record per CDR3 protein. The sample has approximately 590,000 distinct CDR3 sequences; 15% to 19% are singletons. Calling Graves' hyperthyroidism stable meant ophthalmopathy did not progress within 18 months. Disease duration under 2 months; hyperthyroidism patients were aged 18 to 65.

Sequenced sample: blood. The clonotype originates from a woman in her twenties or thirties with Graves' hyperthyroidism. This chain connects TRBV29-1 to TRBJ2-5; TRBD2 aligns across 15 bases. CDR3 sequence reads: CSAGLAGGVAQYF. The CDR3 DNA reads as TGCAGCGCTGGACTAGCGGGAGGGGTTGCCCAGTACTTC.